This T cell receptor (beta chain) was observed in a study of blood T cell repertoires in COVID-19. In the study overall: In each case, the material was cDNA or gDNA derived from T cells, B-cell-depleted T cells, or PBMCs.

During active infection, Seattle patients enrolled and were then monitored through disease. Per the study methods: Amplifying reference gene primers gave estimates of nucleated cell counts. Sequencing was performed with immunoSEQ multiplex PCR; in TCRdb, only in-frame clones are kept and a portion is missing. The DNA gave D and trimming, while V, J and clone size come from that table. The table has under 90,000 clones, more than 85% seen once; the top ten hold around 7%. J was trimmed by 3 bases and V by 3 bases; bases with no gene match: 6. Germline values: CDR1 MDHEN, CDR2 SYDVKM. There are 15 residues in the CDR3.

The sequencing sample was made of peripheral blood. The chain recombines TRBV28 with TRBJ1-2, with 8 bases that match TRBD1. This sequence originates from a man between 35 and 55 years old with COVID-19, enrolled during active disease. Written as DNA, the CDR3 is TGTGCCAGCAGTTTGGCTGGACAGGGCGACTATGGCTACACCTTC. It translates to CASSLAGQGDYGYTF.